The present TCR beta chain was sequenced within a study of neurological immune-mediated disorders. The CDR3 contains 16 residues. The ends lost 4 bases at V and 2 bases at J; junction bases unmatched: 6. Germline CDR1 is KGHDR and CDR2 is SFDVKD. The unsorted libraries were prepared from 2 million PBMCs (stored at -80 C). This clonotype was detected ten times or more. The cDNA was synthesized by 5'RACE incorporating 10-nucleotide random UMIs. TCRdb called the 5' RACE reads again in MiXCR, with one record for every CDR3 protein. The top ten clones hold about 1.1% of a sample with roughly 89,000 distinct CDR3 sequences, around 2.6% of them seen once.

The sequence came from a woman under 40 with multiple sclerosis. The gene calls are TRBV24-1 and TRBJ2-2; 7 nucleotides agree with TRBD1. Input material: PBMCs. Written as DNA, the CDR3 is TGTGCCACCAGTGAGAGCCGGGACAGTAACACCGGGGAGCTGTTTTTT. Translated: CATSESRDSNTGELFF.